A single sample is the source of the 26 T cell receptor beta chains below, sequenced in a study of shared clonotypes between healthy human individuals. Produced via immunoSEQ multiplex PCR; TCRdb's table is partial and in-frame only. The repertoire includes 740,000 or so clones, approximately 73% of them detected once, and 1.5% to 2% sits in the top ten. Sequenced material: memory CD4+ T cells sorted from blood. Subset specified: CD45RA-negative fraction. The receptors were sampled from a woman in her twenties or thirties in good health.

The table lists this clone with a count of one. The rearrangement links TRBV29-1 to TRBJ1-5, with a tentative D call TRBD1 (5 bases). The CDR3 sequence is 13 residues long. The germline V gene has CDR1 SQVTM and CDR2 ANQGSEA. With 3 bases removed from V and 6 bases from J, the gap between germline ends came to 12 bases. The CDR3 nucleotides read TGCAGCGTTGATATGGGGGGAGGTCAGCCCCAGCATTTT. Its translation: CSVDMGGGQPQHF.

The V call is TRBV11-3, the J call TRBJ1-2; TRBD1 aligns across 7 bases. The CDR3 covers 16 residues. CDR1 is SGHNT, CDR2 YENEEA, per germline. With 1 base clipped from V and 4 bases from J, the junction kept 9 bases outside the gene matches. CDR3 protein: CASSLGRQGVGYGYTF. Written as DNA, the CDR3 is TGTGCCAGCAGCTTAGGACGACAGGGAGTAGGCTATGGCTACACCTTC. Looking up the rest from reference TRBV11-3 and TRBJ1-2 gives the full variable domain: EAGVVQSPRYKIIEKKQPVAFWCNPISGHNTLYWYLQNLGQGPELLIRYENEEAVDDSQLPKDRFSAERLKGVDSTLKIQPAELGDSAVYLCASSLGRQGVGYGYTFGSGTRLTVV.

This rearrangement joins TRBV5-1 to TRBJ1-2; D not certain. Per the germline V gene, CDR1 is SGHRS and CDR2 is YFSETQ. The CDR3 totals 16 residues. V was clipped by 0 bases and J by 1 base, with 13 bases between them. DNA for the CDR3: TGCGCCAGCAGCTTGGGTGGCAGGAATGGTAACTATGGCTACACCTTC. Translation gives CASSLGGRNGNYGYTF.

The J gene is TRBJ1-3, the V gene TRBV7-8; D not resolved. The germline V and J ends were trimmed by 5 bases and 2 bases, with 10 bases remaining between them. This CDR3 region has 14 residues. The germline CDR1 and CDR2 sequences are SGHVS and FQNEAQ. The CDR3 DNA follows: TGTGCCAGCAGCGTCCCCGGGGCTGGAAACACCATATATTTT. This encodes CASSVPGAGNTIYF.

This chain joins TRBV10-3 and TRBJ2-2, with a possible D match to TRBD1 (6 bases). The CDR3 extends over 14 amino acids. Trimming stripped 0 bases from V and 6 bases from J, with 8 bases between. The V gene's germline CDR1 is ENHRY and CDR2 SYGVKD. CDR3 residues: CAISESPGAGELFF. The CDR3 region has the DNA TGTGCCATCAGTGAGTCACCAGGGGCCGGGGAGCTGTTTTTT.

This clone showed up many times. This rearrangement joins TRBV11-1 to TRBJ2-1; 15 nucleotides align to TRBD2. Germline values: CDR1 SGHAT, CDR2 FQDESV (reference sequence). The CDR3 contains 17 residues. Trimming removed 6 bases from V and 7 bases from J; junction bases left unmatched: 10. The CDR3 DNA sequence: TGTGCCAGCAGTAACTCACCCGGGACTAGCGGGGGGAATGAGCAGTTCTTC. Its translation is CASSNSPGTSGGNEQFF.

This rearrangement joins TRBV2 to TRBJ1-3; 7 nucleotides line up with TRBD1. J gave up 4 bases and V 4 bases, and 4 bases lay outside the gene matches. Germline assignment: CDR1 SNHLY and CDR2 FYNNEI. This CDR3 is 14 amino acids long. The CDR3 region has the DNA TGTGCCAGCAGTGGTGGGACAGTCGGAAACACCATATATTTT. Translation gives CASSGGTVGNTIYF. Filled out from reference TRBV2 and TRBJ1-3, the complete variable domain reads EPEVTQTPSHQVTQMGQEVILRCVPISNHLYFYWYRQILGQKVEFLVSFYNNEISEKSEIFDDQFSVERPDGSNFTLKIRSTKLEDSAMYFCASSGGTVGNTIYFGEGSWLTVV.

Only a few counts were recorded for this clone. V and J are TRBV5-1 and TRBJ2-2, with 9 bases identical to TRBD1. Per germline, CDR1 SGHRS and CDR2 YFSETQ. The trim removed 0 bases at V and 5 bases at J, leaving 2 bases unmatched. The CDR3 is 15 residues long. In DNA, the CDR3 is TGCGCCAGCAGCTTGGTAGGACAGGGGACCGGGGAGCTGTTTTTT. Amino acids: CASSLVGQGTGELFF.

On this clone: This likely stems from a read error, as it lies one base from a far larger clone. The V call is TRBV27, the J call TRBJ2-3, with 7 bases that match TRBD2. The germline CDR1 and CDR2 sequences are MNHEY and SMNVEV (reference sequence). Germline trimming cut 6 bases from V and 0 bases from J; bases unmatched to any gene: 3. This CDR3 is 14 amino acids long. The CDR3 protein is CASSIAGSTDTQYF. The CDR3 DNA reads as TGTGCCAGCAGCATAGCGGGTAGCACAGATACGCAGTATTTT.

The genes are TRBV5-1 and TRBJ2-7; 8 bases line up with TRBD2. The V gene's germline CDR1 is SGHRS and CDR2 YFSETQ. The CDR3 totals 14 residues. Losses at the gene ends were 5 bases for V and 6 bases for J; bases not matched to a gene: 10. CDR3 sequence (DNA): TGCGCCAGCAGTCCGGGGGGCGGGAGGATCGAGCAGTACTTC. The encoded protein is CASSPGGGRIEQYF.

Remarks on this clone: Other DNA sequences in this specimen translate into the identical CDR3. The chain joins TRBV2 to TRBJ2-5; unclear D gene. There are 12 residues in the CDR3. Germline values: CDR1 SNHLY, CDR2 FYNNEI. With 6 bases removed from V and 5 bases from J, the gap between germline ends came to 10 bases. CDR3 loop: CASSERRETQYF. As DNA, the CDR3 is TGTGCCAGCAGCGAGCGCCGGGAGACCCAGTACTTC.

This clone was picked up a small number of times. For the CDR3, the DNA is TGTGCCAGCAGCCGATTGGGGGGGGATGAAAAACTGTTTTTT. As protein: CASSRLGGDEKLFF. This sequence joins TRBV27 and TRBJ1-4, with D perhaps TRBD1 (5 bases). CDR3 size: 14 residues. The germline V gene encodes CDR1 MNHEY and CDR2 SMNVEV (reference sequence). Trimming shortened V by 6 bases and J by 6 bases, and 14 bases separated the two germline ends.

This chain links TRBV6-4 with TRBJ1-1, with D hard to call. The CDR3 length is 10 residues. V was pared by 5 bases and J by 5 bases, with 3 bases between. Germline-derived CDR1 and CDR2 are MRHNA and SNTAGT. The CDR3: CASSRTEAFF. CDR3 bases: TGTGCCAGCAGTCGAACTGAAGCTTTCTTT.

The chain joins TRBV2 to TRBJ2-3; D might be TRBD1 (6 bases). The length of the CDR3 is 15 residues. Germline V gene data show CDR1 as SNHLY and CDR2 as FYNNEI. V was cut by 5 bases and J by 6 bases, with 18 bases left in between. CDR3 in amino acids: CASSPDRPQVDTQYF. The CDR3 nucleotides are TGTGCCAGCAGTCCAGACAGGCCCCAGGTGGATACGCAGTATTTT.

The chain links TRBV30 to TRBJ2-7; unclear D gene. Germline V gives CDR1 GTSNPN, CDR2 SVGIG (reference sequence). This CDR3 comprises 13 residues. V was cut by 3 bases and J by 2 bases, with 11 bases left in between. Here the CDR3 DNA reads TGTGCCTGGAGGTATGGCAGAACCTACGAGCAGTACTTC. It codes for CAWRYGRTYEQYF.

Only a few counts were recorded for this clone. The chain uses TRBV6-1 and TRBJ1-2; D unresolved. Germline V CDR1 and CDR2: MNHNS, SASEGT. This CDR3 contains 9 residues. Trimming left V 10 bases short and J 7 bases short, with 7 bases between. The CDR3 loop is CAKGRGYTF. The CDR3, as DNA: TGTGCCAAAGGGCGTGGCTACACCTTC.

Regarding this clone: Other DNA sequences in the sample encode the same CDR3. This chain joins TRBV28 and TRBJ2-2, with D possibly being TRBD2 (6 bases). The germline gives CDR1 MDHEN, CDR2 SYDVKM. The CDR3 sequence is 14 residues long. Trimming took off 3 bases at V and 1 base at J, with 6 bases between the two ends. In DNA, the CDR3 is TGTGCCAGCAGTTTGGGAGGGAACACCGGGGAGCTGTTTTTT. Protein: CASSLGGNTGELFF.

This chain joins TRBV14 and TRBJ2-1; 8 bases line up with TRBD1. The germline V gene has CDR1 SGHDN and CDR2 FVKESK. Losses at the gene ends were 6 bases for V and 7 bases for J; bases not matched to a gene: 5. The CDR3 covers 13 residues. This chain's CDR3 is CASRDRVWNEQFF. CDR3 in DNA: TGTGCCAGCAGGGACAGGGTGTGGAATGAGCAGTTCTTC.

This sequence joins TRBV5-1 and TRBJ2-7; 8 nucleotides agree with TRBD1. Germline CDR1 reads SGHRS; CDR2 reads YFSETQ. V trimming: 1 base; J trimming: 2 bases; junction bases outside the gene matches: 2. The CDR3 has 14 residues. In DNA form, the CDR3 reads TGCGCCAGCAGCTTGATGGGACAGGCCTACGAGCAGTACTTC. This sequence encodes CASSLMGQAYEQYF.

The chain combines TRBV19 with TRBJ2-5; perhaps D is TRBD1 or TRBD2 (5 bases each). Germline CDR1 LNHDA, CDR2 SQIVND (reference sequence). The CDR3 runs 17 residues. Trimming took off 0 bases at V and 2 bases at J, with 16 bases between the two ends. The DNA for the CDR3 is TGTGCCAGTAGTATAGACGCTGACAGAGGGAGACAAGAGACCCAGTACTTC. As protein: CASSIDADRGRQETQYF. Looking up the rest from reference TRBV19 and TRBJ2-5 gives the full variable domain: DGGITQSPKYLFRKEGQNVTLSCEQNLNHDAMYWYRQDPGQGLRLIYYSQIVNDFQKGDIAEGYSVSREKKESFPLTVTSAQKNPTAFYLCASSIDADRGRQETQYFGPGTRLLVL.

The chain has TRBV2 and TRBJ2-3, with a tentative D call TRBD1 (6 bases). The CDR3 extends over 15 amino acids. CDR1 is SNHLY, CDR2 FYNNEI, per germline. Trimming took 3 bases from V and 5 from J, leaving 15 bases between them. CDR3 nucleotide sequence: TGTGCCAGCAGTGACCCCGTACAGGGTAGAGATACGCAGTATTTT. This encodes CASSDPVQGRDTQYF.

This rearrangement joins TRBV28 to TRBJ2-7; 9 bases fit TRBD1. This CDR3 has 14 residues. J lost 3 bases, V lost 6 bases, and 6 bases had no gene match. Per the germline V gene, CDR1 is MDHEN and CDR2 is SYDVKM. CDR3 DNA: TGTGCCAGCAGGGAGACAGGGGGTTTCTACGAGCAGTACTTC. It translates to CASRETGGFYEQYF.

The V and J genes are TRBV7-2 and TRBJ2-7; no clear D. The CDR3 runs 15 residues. Germline loops: CDR1 SGHTA, CDR2 FQGNSA. V was shortened by 2 bases and J by 5 bases, with 16 bases between the two germline ends. CDR3 nucleotide sequence: TGTGCCAGCAGCTTAAATGTACTCACCGCCCACGAGCAGTACTTC. It yields the protein CASSLNVLTAHEQYF. The whole variable domain, filled in from reference TRBV7-2 and TRBJ2-7, reads GAGVSQSPSNKVTEKGKDVELRCDPISGHTALYWYRQSLGQGLEFLIYFQGNSAPDKSGLPSDRFSAERTGGSVSTLTIQRTQQEDSAVYLCASSLNVLTAHEQYFGPGTRLTVT.

The chain joins TRBV7-9 to TRBJ2-1; tentatively, D is TRBD2 (6 bases). V was shortened by 5 bases and J by 13 bases, with 12 bases between the two germline ends. The CDR3 runs to 11 residues. Looked up from germline, CDR1 is SEHNR and CDR2 is FQNEAQ (reference sequence). In DNA, the CDR3 is TGTGCCAGCAGCCCCCGGGACTCACAGTTCTTC. Its translation is CASSPRDSQFF.

This clone was seen only once. The chain has TRBV7-9 and TRBJ2-1; the D gene could be TRBD1 or TRBD2 (6 bases each). The CDR3 is made up of 18 amino acids. Trimming pared 7 bases from V and 0 bases from J, leaving 22 bases between. Germline-derived CDR1 and CDR2 are SEHNR and FQNEAQ (reference sequence). This chain's CDR3 is CASILGGQLTSSYNEQFF. The CDR3 DNA follows: TGTGCCAGCATCCTCGGGGGACAACTGACAAGCTCCTACAATGAGCAGTTCTTC.

This clone was recorded only once. The chain recombines TRBV2 with TRBJ2-7; TRBD2 matches 9 bases. Looked up from germline, CDR1 is SNHLY and CDR2 is FYNNEI. Trimming took 11 bases from V and 7 from J; bases not matched to a gene: 15. The CDR3 extends over 14 amino acids. CDR3 nucleotide sequence: TGTGCCGGATCTCTTAGCGGGAGCTTTAGAGAGCAGTACTTC. It yields the protein CAGSLSGSFREQYF.